This passage covers 9 T cell receptor beta chains from one sample sequenced in a study of T cell changes during pregnancy in multiple sclerosis. Assay: immunoSEQ multiplex PCR; the TCRdb copy retains only in-frame clones and omits some. Of roughly 40,000 clones in the sample, roughly nine tenths were seen once. Sequencing was performed on CD8+ T cells from peripheral blood mononuclear cells, taken before pregnancy. The receptors derive from a female donor with multiple sclerosis, enrolled in a pregnancy study.

The chain's CDR3 is CASSIGTLAGELFF. The CDR3 DNA reads as TGTGCCAGTAGTATCGGCACCCTAGCCGGGGAGCTGTTTTTT. The chain uses TRBV19 and TRBJ2-2; D is uncertain. This CDR3 region has 14 residues. The V gene's germline CDR1 is LNHDA and CDR2 SQIVND (reference sequence). Trimming left V 3 bases short and J 6 bases short, with 11 bases between.

The sample holds one count of this clone. CDR3 nucleotides: TGTGCCAGCAGTGGACAGCAAGAGACCCAGTACTTC. Translation: CASSGQQETQYF. The chain carries TRBV25-1 and TRBJ2-5; a possible D gene is TRBD1 (5 bases). Germline V gives CDR1 MGHDK, CDR2 SYGVNS. V was trimmed by 4 bases and J by 2 bases, leaving 5 bases between them. The CDR3 loop spans 12 amino acids.

The rearrangement links TRBV7-2 to TRBJ1-1; perhaps TRBD1 as D (6 bases). The germline CDR1 and CDR2 sequences are SGHTA and FQGNSA. The V and J ends lost 2 bases and 4 bases respectively, with 14 bases between them. This CDR3 spans 15 amino acids. For the CDR3, the DNA is TGTGCCAGCAGCTTAAGCCGGGGAGGGGGCACTGAAGCTTTCTTT. This codes for CASSLSRGGGTEAFF.

The genes are TRBV5-1 and TRBJ2-1; maybe TRBD1 (6 bases). The V gene's germline CDR1 is SGHRS and CDR2 YFSETQ. Trimming stripped 5 bases from V and 8 bases from J, with 14 bases between. The CDR3 length is 13 residues. This CDR3 reads CASRQGIGDEQFF. The DNA of the CDR3 is TGCGCCAGCAGACAGGGAATAGGGGATGAGCAGTTCTTC.

The rearrangement joins TRBV7-9 to TRBJ2-5; the D is unclear. This CDR3 region has 14 residues. Germline CDR1 is SEHNR and CDR2 is FQNEAQ (reference sequence). The germline V and J ends were trimmed by 4 bases and 1 base, with 10 bases remaining between them. CDR3 protein: CASSSAGSQETQYF. The CDR3 nucleotides are TGTGCCAGCAGCTCCGCCGGGTCCCAAGAGACCCAGTACTTC.

About this clone: Other DNA sequences of this sample code for an identical CDR3. The chain is built from TRBV6-5 and TRBJ1-1, with 9 bases fitting TRBD1. V shed 6 bases, J shed 7 bases, and the junction held 9 bases outside the gene matches. Germline V gene data show CDR1 as MNHEY and CDR2 as SVGAGI. CDR3 length: 14 amino acids. CDR3 DNA sequence: TGTGCCAGCAGCTACGGACAGGGGTCGGTTGAAGCTTTCTTT. This encodes CASSYGQGSVEAFF.

The chain carries TRBV7-8 and TRBJ2-1; 8 bases are shared with TRBD2. V shed 1 base, J shed 13 bases, and the junction held 9 bases outside the gene matches. The CDR3 contains 14 residues. CDR1 is SGHVS and CDR2 is FQNEAQ in the germline V gene. In DNA, the CDR3 is TGTGCCAGCAGCTTAGTTACTAGCGGCCCTATCCAGTTCTTC. Amino acid sequence: CASSLVTSGPIQFF.

A note on this clone: The junction does not match germline at one end; this may be a read error. The chain links TRBV2 to TRBJ2-2, with D maybe TRBD2 (6 bases). The CDR3 runs 11 residues. Germline V gene lookup returns CDR1 SNHLY and CDR2 FYNNEI. The CDR3 coding sequence is TGTGCCAGCAGTAGACGGCGGGAACTGTTTTTT. It yields the protein CASSRRRELFF.

This chain connects TRBV15 to TRBJ1-2; TRBD1 aligns across 8 bases. V lost 0 bases, J lost 8 bases, and 8 bases stayed unmatched. Germline values: CDR1 LNHNV, CDR2 YYDKDF (reference sequence). This CDR3 contains 15 residues. The CDR3 nucleotides read TGTGCCACCAGCAGAGATCAAGGGACAGGAAGGGGCTACACCTTC. Its translation is CATSRDQGTGRGYTF.